This T cell receptor beta chain was sequenced for a study of shared clonotypes between healthy human individuals. This clone was recorded once. Other nucleotide sequences in the sample specify the same CDR3. The CDR3 is 14 residues long. Per germline, CDR1 KGHSH and CDR2 LQKENI. The V end lost 2 bases, the J end lost 4 bases, and 12 bases lay between the germline ends. TCRdb keeps only in-frame clones here, not all; method: immunoSEQ multiplex PCR. Of roughly 760,000 clones detected, over 65% appear once; the ten largest clones hold about 1.8%. The TCR sequence derives from a woman aged 25 to 39 in good health. J is TRBJ2-7 and V is TRBV18; perhaps TRBD2 as D (6 bases). The material sequenced was memory CD4+ T cells sorted from blood. Subset in this sample: CD45RA-negative fraction. CDR3 DNA: TGTGCCAGCTCACCAGGGGGGTCCCCATACGAGCAGTACTTC. It encodes CASSPGGSPYEQYF.